The 21 T cell receptor beta chains below were found in one sample sequenced in a study of blood T cell repertoires in COVID-19 (dated by TCRdb to 2020 to 2021). Preparation of the library involved the immunoSEQ multiplex PCR assay. TCRdb retrieved this table from immuneACCESS and kept in-frame rearrangements only. Not all clones are present; in checked studies, unresolved V genes account for under half, and no reason is known for the remainder. Counted in this sample were 250,000 to 350,000 clones; roughly nine tenths of them appeared once. The ten biggest clones cover about 2.5% of the sample. The sample comprised peripheral blood. The receptor set was obtained from a man younger than 35 with active or convalescent COVID-19.

The rearrangement links TRBV19 to TRBJ1-2, with TRBD1 matching over 8 bases. CDR3 length equals 14 residues. Germline CDR1 LNHDA, CDR2 SQIVND (reference sequence). V shed 5 bases, J shed 8 bases, and the junction held 10 bases outside the gene matches. As DNA, the CDR3 is TGTGCCAGTAGTCCTCGGACAGGGAGGCAGGGCTACACCTTC. Amino acid sequence: CASSPRTGRQGYTF.

The rearrangement uses TRBV29-1 and TRBJ2-3, with D possibly TRBD2 on 6 matching bases. The V end lost 6 bases, the J end lost 1 base, and 17 bases lay between the germline ends. CDR1 is SQVTM and CDR2 is ANQGSEA in the germline V gene. This CDR3 comprises 15 residues. The CDR3 reads CSVPRSSGRTDTQYF. CDR3 DNA: TGCAGCGTACCCCGAAGTAGCGGTCGCACAGATACGCAGTATTTT.

The table lists this clone with a few counts. This chain uses TRBV4-1 with TRBJ1-6, with unresolved D. Per germline, CDR1 MGHRA and CDR2 YSYEKL. V lost 1 base and J lost 0, with 13 bases in between. The CDR3 extends over 18 amino acids. The CDR3 here is CASSQGSRSSSYNSPLHF. DNA of the CDR3: TGCGCCAGCAGCCAAGGCAGCAGGTCGAGCTCCTATAATTCACCCCTCCACTTT.

The rearrangement joins TRBV28 to TRBJ2-3; 8 nucleotides line up with TRBD1. Germline V gene data show CDR1 as MDHEN and CDR2 as SYDVKM. CDR3 size: 15 residues. J lost 4 bases, V lost 3 bases, and 6 bases had no gene match. CDR3 region: CASSFRDRPPDTQYF. The CDR3 bases are TGTGCCAGCAGTTTCAGGGACAGGCCCCCAGATACGCAGTATTTT.

This clone came up a few times. This sequence joins TRBV4-2 and TRBJ2-3, with 10 positions matching TRBD2. This CDR3 is 19 amino acids long. V gave up 1 base and J gave up 1 base; unmatched junction bases: 11. Germline assignment: CDR1 LGHNA and CDR2 YNFKEQ. In nucleotides, the CDR3 is TGTGCCAGCAGCCAAGCTAGTCTAGCGGGAGATGGGGGCACAGATACGCAGTATTTT. It yields the protein CASSQASLAGDGGTDTQYF.

The chain uses TRBV11-2 and TRBJ2-1; 8 nucleotides agree with TRBD2. Germline CDR1 SGHAT, CDR2 FQNNGV. The ends lost 1 base at V and 3 bases at J; junction bases unmatched: 8. This CDR3 has 17 residues. Here the CDR3 DNA reads TGTGCCAGCAGCTTAGGGGGTAGCGGGACTTTCTACAATGAGCAGTTCTTC. Translation gives CASSLGGSGTFYNEQFF. The variable domain in full, completed from reference TRBV11-2 and TRBJ2-1, reads EAGVAQSPRYKIIEKRQSVAFWCNPISGHATLYWYQQILGQGPKLLIQFQNNGVVDDSQLPKDRFSAERLKGVDSTLKIQPAKLEDSAVYLCASSLGGSGTFYNEQFFGPGTRLTVL.

This sequence joins TRBV2 and TRBJ2-7, with no clear D. This CDR3 has 14 residues. Germline V CDR1 and CDR2: SNHLY, FYNNEI. V gave up 0 bases and J gave up 5 bases, with 11 bases separating them. CDR3 in amino acids: CASSEANRAHEQYF. The DNA for the CDR3 is TGTGCCAGCAGTGAAGCTAACAGAGCCCACGAGCAGTACTTC.

This clone was seen only a few times. The V call is TRBV2, the J call TRBJ1-2, with D possibly matching TRBD1 (6 bases). V was trimmed by 8 bases and J by 0 bases, leaving 16 bases between them. The CDR3 contains 15 residues. Germline assignment: CDR1 SNHLY and CDR2 FYNNEI. CDR3 coding DNA: TGTGCCAGCGGGGGCATACAGGGAGCTAACTATGGCTACACCTTC. This codes for CASGGIQGANYGYTF.

The J gene is TRBJ2-1, the V gene TRBV4-2; D is uncertain. The CDR3 runs to 17 residues. Germline V gene lookup returns CDR1 LGHNA and CDR2 YNFKEQ. V dropped 0 bases and J dropped 0 bases, with 12 bases sitting between them. The chain's CDR3 is CASSQETFSSSYNEQFF. CDR3 DNA sequence: TGTGCCAGCAGCCAAGAGACCTTTTCTAGCTCCTACAATGAGCAGTTCTTC.

This chain joins TRBV11-2 and TRBJ2-5; D may be TRBD1 (6 bases). The CDR3 consists of 14 residues. Germline assignment: CDR1 SGHAT and CDR2 FQNNGV. Deletions cut 5 bases from V and 9 bases from J, with 19 bases between. CDR3 loop: CASSPSGGARAQYF. Here the CDR3 DNA reads TGTGCCAGCAGCCCATCTGGGGGCGCCCGGGCCCAGTACTTC. The whole variable domain, remainder taken from reference TRBV11-2 and TRBJ2-5, is EAGVAQSPRYKIIEKRQSVAFWCNPISGHATLYWYQQILGQGPKLLIQFQNNGVVDDSQLPKDRFSAERLKGVDSTLKIQPAKLEDSAVYLCASSPSGGARAQYFGPGTRLLVL.

The chain links TRBV4-2 to TRBJ1-2; 8 bases match TRBD1. J lost 2 bases, V lost 4 bases, and 9 bases had no gene match. The CDR3 consists of 16 residues. Germline V gene lookup returns CDR1 LGHNA and CDR2 YNFKEQ. DNA of the CDR3: TGTGCCAGCAGCCCCCGGGGAACAGGGGGGAACTATGGCTACACCTTC. Translation: CASSPRGTGGNYGYTF.

The rearrangement links TRBV7-9 to TRBJ2-1; D is unclear. The V and J ends lost 6 bases and 9 bases respectively, with 18 bases between them. The CDR3 runs 14 residues. Germline V gene data show CDR1 as SEHNR and CDR2 as FQNEAQ (reference sequence). As DNA, the CDR3 is TGTGCCAGCAGTCCCCCCCTGAGACAAGTTGAGCAGTTCTTC. It codes for CASSPPLRQVEQFF.

The chain employs TRBV9 and TRBJ2-5; maybe TRBD1 (5 bases). V was trimmed by 2 bases and J by 9 bases, leaving 17 bases between them. Germline CDR1 reads SGDLS; CDR2 reads YYNGEE. The CDR3 totals 14 residues. CDR3 loop: CASSVGPHQGAQYF. CDR3 nucleotides: TGTGCCAGCAGCGTTGGCCCTCACCAAGGGGCCCAGTACTTC.

V is TRBV7-2 and J is TRBJ2-1, with a tentative D call TRBD1 (6 bases). The V gene lost 1 base and the J gene lost 7 bases, with 8 bases spanning the gap. Germline V CDR1 and CDR2: SGHTA, FQGNSA. The CDR3 runs to 13 residues. Here the CDR3 DNA reads TGTGCCAGCAGCTTAGGTACAGGGAATGAGCAGTTCTTC. This codes for CASSLGTGNEQFF.

This clone occurred once. This chain uses TRBV4-1 with TRBJ1-5; weak D call: TRBD1 (6 bases). Germline V gives CDR1 MGHRA, CDR2 YSYEKL. V was pared by 4 bases and J by 2 bases, with 24 bases between. The CDR3 is made up of 19 amino acids. The CDR3 region has the DNA TGCGCCAGCAGCCCAAGGGCAGACTTACAGGGCGGTGGCAATCAGCCCCAGCATTTT. Translation gives CASSPRADLQGGGNQPQHF.

The rearrangement joins TRBV15 to TRBJ2-1; 13 bases match TRBD2. In germline, CDR1 is LNHNV, CDR2 YYDKDF (reference sequence). The CDR3 length is 19 residues. Trimming took 0 bases from V and 0 from J; bases not matched to a gene: 5. CDR3 in DNA: TGTGCCACCAGCAGAGACCTAGGACTAGCGGGGGCCTCCTACAATGAGCAGTTCTTC. Protein sequence: CATSRDLGLAGASYNEQFF.

The rearrangement uses TRBV28 and TRBJ1-6; 11 bases line up with TRBD1. This CDR3 has 14 residues. The germline V gene has CDR1 MDHEN and CDR2 SYDVKM. Trimming at V came to 5 bases and at J to 14 bases, leaving 8 bases not matched to a gene. DNA for the CDR3: TGTGCCAGCAGTGTCGGGACAGGGGGTCGGTCCCTCCACTTT. Translation: CASSVGTGGRSLHF.

This clone was seen only once. V is TRBV5-1 and J is TRBJ2-1, with a weak D call TRBD1 (6 bases). V dropped 6 bases and J dropped 3 bases, with 10 bases sitting between them. The CDR3 extends over 13 amino acids. Germline V lookup: CDR1 SGHRS, CDR2 YFSETQ. Written as DNA, the CDR3 is TGCGCCAGCACCTCGACAGGCTACAATGAGCAGTTCTTC. It specifies CASTSTGYNEQFF.

The chain recombines TRBV18 with TRBJ2-1, with 9 bases fitting TRBD2. The germline V gene encodes CDR1 KGHSH and CDR2 LQKENI. This CDR3 comprises 15 residues. V lost 3 bases, J lost 5 bases, and 5 bases stayed unmatched. The chain's CDR3 is CASSPAGGLHNEQFF. CDR3 bases: TGTGCCAGCTCACCTGCGGGAGGGCTGCACAATGAGCAGTTCTTC.

The table lists this clone with a few counts. The CDR3 loop reads CAVRRGGQYEQYF. The CDR3 DNA reads as TGTGCCGTGAGGCGGGGGGGCCAATACGAGCAGTACTTC. The genes are TRBV7-2 and TRBJ2-7, with 9 nucleotides matching TRBD2. V was pared by 11 bases and J by 4 bases, with 9 bases of the junction left unmatched. Looked up from germline, CDR1 is SGHTA and CDR2 is FQGNSA. The CDR3 is made up of 13 amino acids.

This sequence joins TRBV28 and TRBJ1-3; D is unresolved. Germline V gene data show CDR1 as MDHEN and CDR2 as SYDVKM. The CDR3 totals 11 residues. The V end was cut by 7 bases, the J end by 1 base, with 2 bases between. The CDR3 is CASISGNTIYF. In nucleotides, the CDR3 is TGTGCCAGCATATCTGGAAACACCATATATTTT.